Listed below are T cell receptor beta chains from one sample, sequenced in a study of T cells in Graves' hyperthyroidism and ophthalmopathy. TCRdb called the multiplex PCR reads again in MiXCR, with one record for every CDR3 protein. This table holds around 420,000 distinct CDR3 sequences, 15% to 19% found once. Sequencing was done on a sample of blood. All receptors derive from a woman aged 18-30 years with Graves' hyperthyroidism. Each CDR3 is given with its conserved first and last residue. The order of the fields is J gene, clone size, V gene, CDR3 protein. For some rows the clone size is stated as once, few or many, or as a class when expanded; others skip it.

>TRBJ2-7|many|TRBV12-3/TRBV12-4
CASSLVAYYEQYF
>TRBJ2-5|few|TRBV19
CASSMGRQETQYF
>TRBJ1-5|many|TRBV6-2/TRBV6-3
CASSYSTAGQPQHF
>TRBJ1-2|few|TRBV2
CASSDRGKGYTF
>TRBJ1-3|few|TRBV11-2
CASSAGTGGYGNTIYF
>TRBJ2-5|-|TRBV27
CASSLSGQSETQYF
>TRBJ2-7|many|TRBV12-3/TRBV12-4
CASSISSRGQYF
>TRBJ1-2|-|TRBV6-6
CASSYSRSLLNGYTF
>TRBJ1-2|many|TRBV5-1
CASSLAQNYGYTF
>TRBJ2-2|-|TRBV19
CASSTGSTDTGELFF
>TRBJ2-7|-|TRBV6-1
CASGVASGRRYEQYF
>TRBJ2-3|many|TRBV7-3
CASSPQTSGGGHTQYF